This passage covers 21 T cell receptor beta chains from one sample sequenced in a study of cytomegalovirus exposure and HLA in healthy donors (dated by TCRdb to 2017 to 2019). Libraries were prepared through the immunoSEQ multiplex PCR assay. For the multiplex PCR, a mixture combining 60 forward primers for TCR Vbeta segments and 13 reverse primers for TCR Jbeta segments was used. As stored in TCRdb, this immuneACCESS dataset retains in-frame rearrangements with V and J assigned. A fraction of the clones does not appear; measured against another copy, unresolved V genes explain less than half of the discrepancy, and the remainder lacks a known reason. The sample records about 140,000 clones, approximately 79% of which are singletons. Less than 1.5% of the sample is in the top ten clones. The sample comprised PBMCs. The origin of the receptors is a female donor in good health and CMV-seronegative.

The sample holds a few counts of this clone. This rearrangement joins TRBV5-6 to TRBJ1-5, with a weak D call TRBD1 (5 bases). The germline V and J ends were trimmed by 4 bases and 0 bases, with 11 bases remaining between them. Germline CDR1 reads SGHDT; CDR2 reads YYEEEE. This CDR3 spans 15 amino acids. CDR3 amino acids: CASSRLQDSNQPQHF. The CDR3 nucleotides read TGTGCCAGCAGCCGTTTACAGGATAGCAATCAGCCCCAGCATTTT.

The genes are TRBV7-9 and TRBJ2-3, with TRBD2 as a possible D gene (6 bases). The CDR3 length is 18 residues. The V gene's germline CDR1 is SEHNR and CDR2 FQNEAQ (reference sequence). V lost 4 bases to trimming and J lost 4 bases, with 24 bases between them. CDR3 residues: CASSSIAVVGVFPDTQYF. The CDR3 nucleotides read TGTGCCAGCAGCTCGATAGCGGTCGTGGGAGTGTTCCCAGATACGCAGTATTTT.

This clone was detected once. V is TRBV6-1 and J is TRBJ1-1; 12 bases align to TRBD1. Looked up from germline, CDR1 is MNHNS and CDR2 is SASEGT. This CDR3 region has 14 residues. V trimming: 7 bases; J trimming: 4 bases; junction bases outside the gene matches: 4. The chain's CDR3 is CASKGTGGFTEAFF. The CDR3 DNA sequence: TGTGCCAGCAAAGGGACAGGGGGCTTCACTGAAGCTTTCTTT.

This clone was detected only once. V usage is TRBV30 and J usage is TRBJ2-1, with D maybe TRBD1 (6 bases). V was trimmed by 3 bases and J by 5 bases, leaving 23 bases between them. The CDR3 totals 17 residues. Germline V gene lookup returns CDR1 GTSNPN and CDR2 SVGIG (reference sequence). CDR3 amino acids: CAWRKGGRMGPHNEQFF. In nucleotides, the CDR3 is TGTGCCTGGAGAAAAGGGGGTCGGATGGGGCCTCACAATGAGCAGTTCTTC. Combining the CDR3 with reference TRBV30 and TRBJ2-1 gives the whole variable domain SQTIHQWPATLVQPVGSPLSLECTVEGTSNPNLYWYRQAAGRGLQLLFYSVGIGQISSEVPQNLSASRPQDRQFILSSKKLLLSDSGFYLCAWRKGGRMGPHNEQFFGPGTRLTVL.

This rearrangement joins TRBV19 to TRBJ1-1; perhaps TRBD1 as D (5 bases). CDR3 length: 14 residues. Germline lookup yields CDR1 LNHDA and CDR2 SQIVND (reference sequence). Trimming stripped 3 bases from V and 4 bases from J, with 12 bases between. The CDR3 sequence is CASSIGQGITEAFF. The CDR3 DNA sequence: TGTGCCAGTAGTATTGGTCAGGGTATCACTGAAGCTTTCTTT.

The chain couples TRBV5-1 to TRBJ2-7; D ambiguous. Trimming took 5 bases from V and 1 from J, leaving 13 bases between them. The CDR3 is 14 amino acids. Germline V gene sequence: CDR1 SGHRS, CDR2 YFSETQ. The CDR3 sequence is CASRNPGGSYEQYF. Here the CDR3 DNA reads TGCGCCAGCAGGAACCCCGGCGGATCCTACGAGCAGTACTTC.

This sequence joins TRBV6-5 and TRBJ2-3; tentative D call: TRBD2 (6 bases). Germline V lookup: CDR1 MNHEY, CDR2 SVGAGI. This CDR3 has 15 amino acids. V was cut by 10 bases and J by 2 bases, with 19 bases left in between. The CDR3 region is CATSSGTFLTDTQYF. In DNA, the CDR3 is TGTGCCACCTCCTCTGGGACTTTCCTCACAGATACGCAGTATTTT.

This clone turned up a few times. The V and J genes are TRBV6-5 and TRBJ1-5, with 9 bases lining up with TRBD1. CDR3 length: 15 residues. The J segment lost 2 bases and the V segment lost 4 bases, leaving 3 bases of the junction unmatched. Germline V gene data show CDR1 as MNHEY and CDR2 as SVGAGI. DNA of the CDR3: TGTGCCAGCAGTTCGGGGACAGGGCGCAATCAGCCCCAGCATTTT. The encoded protein is CASSSGTGRNQPQHF.

The chain employs TRBV19 and TRBJ1-5, with 7 bases matching TRBD1. The CDR3 length is 15 residues. In germline, CDR1 is LNHDA, CDR2 SQIVND (reference sequence). Trimming removed 3 bases from V and 2 bases from J; junction bases left unmatched: 4. In DNA, the CDR3 is TGTGCCAGTAGTATGACAGGGCCAGGCAATCAGCCCCAGCATTTT. Translating gives CASSMTGPGNQPQHF. Filled out from reference TRBV19 and TRBJ1-5, the complete variable domain reads DGGITQSPKYLFRKEGQNVTLSCEQNLNHDAMYWYRQDPGQGLRLIYYSQIVNDFQKGDIAEGYSVSREKKESFPLTVTSAQKNPTAFYLCASSMTGPGNQPQHFGDGTRLSIL.

The chain combines TRBV6-5 with TRBJ1-5; 7 nucleotides agree with TRBD1. The CDR3 has 14 amino acids. CDR1 is MNHEY, CDR2 SVGAGI, per germline. With 6 bases clipped from V and 3 bases from J, the junction kept 5 bases outside the gene matches. The CDR3 sequence: CASRPGTVNQPQHF. CDR3 bases: TGTGCCAGCAGGCCCGGGACAGTCAATCAGCCCCAGCATTTT.

The rearrangement links TRBV7-9 to TRBJ2-7; the D gene is possibly TRBD2 (6 bases). Trimming took off 0 bases at V and 0 bases at J, with 12 bases between the two ends. The CDR3 totals 16 residues. CDR1 is SEHNR and CDR2 is FQNEAQ in the germline V gene (reference sequence). The CDR3 sequence is CASSLAAGFYSYEQYF. The CDR3 DNA reads as TGTGCCAGCAGCTTAGCTGCGGGGTTCTACTCCTACGAGCAGTACTTC.

The chain couples TRBV5-4 to TRBJ1-2, with D unclear. Deletions cut 0 bases from V and 0 bases from J, with 6 bases between. The CDR3 covers 14 residues. The germline V gene encodes CDR1 SGHNT and CDR2 YYREEE (reference sequence). CDR3: CASSLGGSNYGYTF. In DNA, the CDR3 is TGTGCCAGCAGCTTGGGAGGGTCTAACTATGGCTACACCTTC.

The chain recombines TRBV5-1 with TRBJ2-1, with 10 bases aligning to TRBD2. Germline values: CDR1 SGHRS, CDR2 YFSETQ. This CDR3 is 16 amino acids long. V lost 4 bases, J lost 8 bases, and 12 bases stayed unmatched. The CDR3 loop reads CASSTRLAGVFHEQFF. CDR3 DNA sequence: TGCGCCAGCAGCACCCGGCTAGCGGGAGTTTTCCATGAGCAGTTCTTC.

CDR3 residues: CASSTDSSTYEQYF. Written as DNA, the CDR3 is TGCGCCAGCAGCACGGACAGCTCCACCTACGAGCAGTACTTC. The chain links TRBV5-1 to TRBJ2-7, with D possibly TRBD1 on 6 matching bases. Between the trimmed V and J ends, which lost 4 bases and 2 bases, there was a span of 13 bases. This CDR3 contains 14 residues. Germline V CDR1 and CDR2: SGHRS, YFSETQ.

J is TRBJ2-3 and V is TRBV9, with 10 bases identical to TRBD2. V shed 2 bases and J 0 bases; nucleotides not matched to a gene: 3. Germline CDR1 reads SGDLS; CDR2 reads YYNGEE. The CDR3 extends over 16 amino acids. The CDR3 DNA follows: TGTGCCAGCAGCGTCACTAGCGGGACTAGCACAGATACGCAGTATTTT. This gives the protein CASSVTSGTSTDTQYF.

The chain recombines TRBV9 with TRBJ2-7; 13 bases map to TRBD2. The CDR3 covers 15 residues. The V and J ends lost 4 bases and 10 bases, in that order; junction bases with no gene match: 11. Germline CDR1 and CDR2: SGDLS and YYNGEE. The CDR3 coding sequence is TGTGCCAGCAGCCTCGACTGGACTAGCGGGAGATCCCAGTACTTC. It is translated as CASSLDWTSGRSQYF.

The gene calls are TRBV4-1 and TRBJ1-1; a weak D match, TRBD1 (5 bases). Between the trimmed V and J ends, which lost 1 base and 4 bases, there was a span of 10 bases. Germline CDR1 and CDR2: MGHRA and YSYEKL. CDR3 size: 14 residues. The CDR3 region is CASSQGMGGTEAFF. CDR3 nucleotide sequence: TGCGCCAGCAGCCAAGGTATGGGGGGCACTGAAGCTTTCTTT.

The chain links TRBV28 to TRBJ2-7, with 8 nucleotides matching TRBD1. CDR1 MDHEN and CDR2 SYDVKM come from the germline V gene. Trimming cost V 8 bases and J 0 bases; bases outside gene matches: 18. This CDR3 is built from 18 residues. This CDR3 reads CASGDDKAGGAFSYEQYF. Here the CDR3 DNA reads TGTGCCAGCGGGGATGATAAGGCAGGGGGCGCGTTCTCCTACGAGCAGTACTTC.

The chain has TRBV2 and TRBJ1-2; TRBD1 might be the D (5 bases). This CDR3 region has 13 residues. Germline CDR1 reads SNHLY; CDR2 reads FYNNEI. Trimming removed 6 bases at V and 4 bases at J, with 12 bases between. CDR3 sequence: CASRDGTPYGYTF. CDR3 nucleotide sequence: TGTGCCAGCAGGGACGGGACTCCCTATGGCTACACCTTC. The whole variable domain, remainder taken from reference TRBV2 and TRBJ1-2, is EPEVTQTPSHQVTQMGQEVILRCVPISNHLYFYWYRQILGQKVEFLVSFYNNEISEKSEIFDDQFSVERPDGSNFTLKIRSTKLEDSAMYFCASRDGTPYGYTFGSGTRLTVV.

The genes are TRBV7-9 and TRBJ2-7, with 10 nucleotides matching TRBD1. Germline CDR1 is SEHNR and CDR2 is FQNEAQ (reference sequence). There are 17 residues in the CDR3. Germline trimming cut 5 bases from V and 2 bases from J; bases unmatched to any gene: 12. The CDR3 here is CASSPALDRGRTYEQYF. CDR3 nucleotides: TGTGCCAGCAGCCCCGCCTTGGACAGGGGGAGGACCTACGAGCAGTACTTC.

This chain links TRBV29-1 with TRBJ2-1, with 12 bases that match TRBD1. With V trimmed by 6 bases and J by 9 bases, 6 bases remained unmatched. This CDR3 is 13 amino acids long. Germline V gene data show CDR1 as SQVTM and CDR2 as ANQGSEA. As DNA, the CDR3 is TGCAGCGTAGCCGGGACAGGGGGCGGTGAGCAGTTCTTC. Residues: CSVAGTGGGEQFF.